These T cell receptor beta chains were read from a single sample in a study of T cells after yellow fever vaccination. TCRdb re-analysed the 5' RACE reads in MiXCR, keeping a single row per CDR3 protein. The sample records 300,000 to 400,000 distinct CDR3 sequences, around 3.9% being singletons. Sequencing used PBMCs, obtained 5 days after the yellow fever booster vaccination. These receptors were collected from a man aged 18 to 35 who received the YFV17D yellow fever vaccine. The CDR3 runs from the conserved cysteine through the conserved F or W. D genes are given only for firm matches. Some rows mark clone size as missing; the rest say once, few, many or name a class of expanded clone.

j_call d_call clone_size v_call cdr3_nt cdr3_aa
TRBJ2-3 . few TRBV20-1 TGCAGTGCTGAAGACTCCACCTTTTCCACAGATACGCAGTATTTT CSAEDSTFSTDTQYF
TRBJ2-3 . few TRBV18 TGTGCCAGCTCACCAATAAGGTCCTCCGAGTATACGCAGTATTTT CASSPIRSSEYTQYF
TRBJ1-2 . few TRBV12-3/TRBV12-4 TGTGCCAGCACCGAAGGGTCTGGGGGCTACACCTTC CASTEGSGGYTF
TRBJ2-5 . . TRBV18 TGTGCCAGCTCACCGGTGCTCCAAGAGACCCAGTACTTC CASSPVLQETQYF
TRBJ2-5 TRBD2 . TRBV7-7 TGTGCTAGCAGCTTAGGGGCATTAGCGGGAGACCAAGAGACCCAGTACTTC CASSLGALAGDQETQYF
TRBJ1-4 TRBD1 few TRBV18 TGTGCCAGCTCACCGGGACAGTTTGAAAAACTGTTTTTT CASSPGQFEKLFF
TRBJ1-1 . few TRBV20-1 TGCAGTGCTAGAGATTCGGGGAACACTGAAGCTTTCTTT CSARDSGNTEAFF
TRBJ2-3 . many TRBV7-2 TGTGCCAGCAGGATCGGAGATACGCAGTATTTT CASRIGDTQYF
TRBJ2-5 TRBD2 many TRBV4-1 TGCGCCAGCAGCCAAGGCCCAGCGGGGCAAGAGACCCAGTACTTC CASSQGPAGQETQYF
TRBJ1-1 . . TRBV3-1 TGTGCCAGCAGCCCCCGGAGGGACATGAACACTGAAGCTTTCTTT CASSPRRDMNTEAFF
TRBJ2-2 TRBD2 many TRBV6-6 TGTGCCAGTTCCCCCGGTGGGGGGGGCACCGGGGAGCTGTTTTTT CASSPGGGGTGELFF
TRBJ2-2 . many TRBV6-2/TRBV6-3 TGTGCCAGCAGTTTCAGGGGTACAAGAGGTCCTACCGGGGAGCTGTTTTTT CASSFRGTRGPTGELFF
TRBJ1-1 . . TRBV20-1 TGCAGTGCTGACCCGACAGACTCGAACACTGAAGCTTTCTTT CSADPTDSNTEAFF
TRBJ2-2 TRBD1 many TRBV24-1 TGTGCCACCAGTTTTGAGGGGGCGAGATCCGGGGAGCTGTTTTTT CATSFEGARSGELFF
TRBJ2-7 TRBD2 few TRBV20-1 TGCAGTGCTAGGGGGACTAGCTCCTACGAGCAGTACTTC CSARGTSSYEQYF
TRBJ2-1 TRBD2 . TRBV10-3 TGTGCCATCAGCGGCGGGGGTCTCTGCAATGAGCAGTTCTTC CAISGGGLCNEQFF
TRBJ1-1 . few TRBV20-1 TGCAGTGGATTGGGGAGCACTGAAGCTTTCTTT CSGLGSTEAFF
TRBJ2-1 TRBD1 . TRBV4-2 TGTGCCAGCAGCCAAGATCTGAGGGGGCATGAGCAGTTCTTC CASSQDLRGHEQFF
TRBJ1-1 . . TRBV6-1 TGTGCCAGCAGTTGGTGGAACACTGAAGCTTTCTTT CASSWWNTEAFF
TRBJ2-2 TRBD1 . TRBV7-2 TGTGCCAGCAGCCGCTGGGACAGCGACACCGGGGAGCTGTTTTTT CASSRWDSDTGELFF
TRBJ1-1 . many TRBV18 TGTGCCAGCTCACCACGGGCAGCGAACACTGAAGCTTTCTTT CASSPRAANTEAFF
TRBJ2-7 . many TRBV6-6 TGTGCCAGCAGGCAGGGTAGCTACGAGCAGTACTTC CASRQGSYEQYF
TRBJ1-5 TRBD1 few TRBV19 TGTGCCAGTAGTATCTTTCAGGGATTTTTCCGGGACAGGAATCAGCCCCAGCATTTT CASSIFQGFFRDRNQPQHF
TRBJ1-1 TRBD1 few TRBV7-2 TGTGCCAGCAGCTTCCAGGGGGCCCCGGGGGAAGCTTTCTTT CASSFQGAPGEAFF
TRBJ2-1 TRBD2 . TRBV27 TGTGCCAGCAGTCCGCCCGGGGGGGCCTCCTACAATGAGCAGTTCTTC CASSPPGGASYNEQFF
TRBJ2-7 TRBD1 many TRBV6-2/TRBV6-3 TGTGCCAGCATCGCCGGGACAGGATACGAGCAGTACTTC CASIAGTGYEQYF
TRBJ1-5 . many TRBV7-2 TGTGCCAGCAGCGTAGAACGGGGGCGTAATCAGCCCCAGCATTTT CASSVERGRNQPQHF
TRBJ2-3 . many TRBV12-3/TRBV12-4 TGTGCCAGCAGACCCGGGGCTAAGGGAGATACGCAGTATTTT CASRPGAKGDTQYF
TRBJ2-5 TRBD2 . TRBV12-3/TRBV12-4 TGTGCCAGCAGTTCACTAGCGGGGGGGCCAAAGACCCAGTACTTC CASSSLAGGPKTQYF
TRBJ1-2 . . TRBV7-9 TGTGCCAGCAGCTTAGAGGGCTGGCAGGGGAGGTTGTACGGCTACACCTTC CASSLEGWQGRLYGYTF
TRBJ2-3 TRBD2 many TRBV7-2 TGTGCCAGCAGCTTAGTAGCGGGGAGGACAGATACGCAGTATTTT CASSLVAGRTDTQYF
TRBJ1-2 . . TRBV5-8 TGTGCCAGCAGCTCACAATTTCAGAACTATGGCTACACCTTC CASSSQFQNYGYTF
TRBJ1-1 . few TRBV3-1 TGTGCCAGCAGCCAAGGGGAGCGCACTGAAGCTTTCTTT CASSQGERTEAFF
TRBJ1-1 . . TRBV20-1 TGCAGTGCTAGAGATCTATCAGGGGTCACTGAAGCTTTCTTT CSARDLSGVTEAFF
TRBJ2-5 . many TRBV7-8 TGTGCCAGCAGCTTACTCGGGGGAGAGACCCAGTACTTC CASSLLGGETQYF
TRBJ1-2 TRBD1 . TRBV18 TGTGCCAGCTCACCCAACACCGGGACAGAAAACTATGGCTACACCTTC CASSPNTGTENYGYTF
TRBJ1-2 . few TRBV28 TGTGCCAGCATCCCCGGCGGCGAGGACGGTGGCTACACCTTC CASIPGGEDGGYTF
TRBJ1-3 . . TRBV5-5 TGTGCCAGCAGCAAGGACTGGAACTCTGGAAACACCATATATTTT CASSKDWNSGNTIYF
TRBJ1-2 . many TRBV28 TGTGCCAGCAGTTTTGGGGTAGACGGCTACACCTTC CASSFGVDGYTF
TRBJ2-3 . few TRBV29-1 TGCAGCGTTGAAGGGCTGAACACAGATACGCAGTATTTT CSVEGLNTDTQYF
TRBJ2-1 . . TRBV28 TGTGCCACCGGGGATGAGCAGTTCTTC CATGDEQFF
TRBJ1-1 . few TRBV25-1 TGTGCCAGCGGGGGCGGGGCTGAAGCTTTCTTT CASGGGAEAFF
TRBJ2-5 . few TRBV18 TGTGCCAGCTCACCACCGGCAGGGGCGGAGACCCAGTACTTC CASSPPAGAETQYF
TRBJ1-1 . many TRBV5-1 TGCGCCAGCAGGGGCCTAGGCGGCACTGAAGCTTTCTTT CASRGLGGTEAFF
TRBJ1-1 . many TRBV7-2 TGTGCCAGCAGTCCACCCGCGACTGCTGAAGCTTTCTTT CASSPPATAEAFF
TRBJ2-3 TRBD2 many TRBV5-1 TGCGCCAGCAGGACCGGAAGACTAGCTAACACAGATACGCAGTATTTT CASRTGRLANTDTQYF
TRBJ2-1 . . TRBV29-1 TGCAGCGTTGAAGATCTGGACCCGAATGCGTTCTTC CSVEDLDPNAFF
TRBJ2-2 . few TRBV7-9 TGTGCCAGCAGCTTAGTAGCCCGGGGGCGCACCGGGGAGCTGTTTTTT CASSLVARGRTGELFF
TRBJ1-2 . few TRBV16 TGTGCCAGCAGCCAAATGAGGGGCGAAGGGAGCTACACCTTC CASSQMRGEGSYTF
TRBJ1-1 . many TRBV6-2/TRBV6-3 TGTGCCAGCACCCCTCGGGGGTTCATGAACACTGAAGCTTTCTTT CASTPRGFMNTEAFF